This TCR beta chain was sequenced for a study of response to subunit inactivated influenza vaccine. Study-level points and caveats: The authors suggested that few new T cells are recruited per seasonal influenza vaccination.

TCRdb called the RT-PCR reads again in MiXCR, with one record for every CDR3 protein. Of a few hundred thousand distinct CDR3 sequences in the sample, around 22% are singletons; the top ten hold 10%. In its sample, this clonotype was seen a few times. Its antigen remains unidentified. The TCR was taken from a man in his fifties or sixties who received an inactivated influenza vaccine. The material sequenced was PBMCs from blood, taken 21 months after vaccination.

Written as DNA, the CDR3 is TGCAGCGTCGCTACGACAGGGGCGAACACTGAAGCTTTCTTT. Its translation: CSVATTGANTEAFF. This sequence joins TRBV29-1 and TRBJ1-1; TRBD1 agrees at 8 bases. The CDR3 length is 14 residues. Germline V gene data show CDR1 as SQVTM and CDR2 as ANQGSEA. J lost 1 base, V lost 6 bases, and 7 bases had no gene match.